A single sample is the source of the 21 T cell receptor beta chains below, sequenced in a study of glioma-infiltrating T cells. The iRepertoire nested amplicon-rescue multiplex PCR amplified TCR alpha and beta CDR3s from RNA. TCRdb re-derived calls from the multiplex PCR reads in MiXCR, one entry per CDR3 protein. The sample contains approximately 130,000 distinct CDR3 sequences, 24% of which appear only once. Sequenced material: glioma tissue, nonneoplastic brain tissue, or PBMCs (not recorded which). The receptors were sampled from a human donor with low-grade glioma or glioblastoma, undergoing nonglioma brain surgery, or in good health (not recorded which).

About this clonotype itself: A single base separates this from a much larger clone, so it may be a read error. This chain uses TRBV20-1 with TRBJ2-7, with 10 bases lining up with TRBD1. Germline V gives CDR1 DFQATT, CDR2 SNEGSKA (reference sequence). This CDR3 has 13 residues. The CDR3 is CGASRDRGYEQYV. DNA for the CDR3: TGCGGTGCTAGCCGGGACAGGGGCTACGAGCAGTACGTC.

This chain joins TRBV24-1 and TRBJ2-3, with D maybe TRBD1 (6 bases). CDR3 size: 15 residues. V shed 4 bases and J shed 4 bases, with 14 bases lying between them. Per the germline V gene, CDR1 is KGHDR and CDR2 is SFDVKD. The chain's CDR3 is CATSELQGPADTQYF. The CDR3 bases are TGTGCCACCAGTGAATTACAGGGCCCCGCAGATACGCAGTATTTT.

This sequence joins TRBV7-2 and TRBJ2-7; possibly TRBD1 or TRBD2 for D (7 bases each). Trimming cost V 5 bases and J 7 bases, with 15 bases left between them. The germline gives CDR1 SGHTA, CDR2 FQGNSA. This CDR3 spans 13 amino acids. In DNA, the CDR3 is TGTGCCAGCAGCCCAAGCCAGGGGGGGGAGCAGTACGTC. This sequence encodes CASSPSQGGEQYV.

The chain carries TRBV7-2 and TRBJ2-3; no clear D gene. Germline V lookup: CDR1 SGHTA, CDR2 FQGNSA. This CDR3 has 13 residues. Trimming removed 1 base from V and 4 bases from J, with 6 bases in between. This chain's CDR3 is CASSLGWADTQYF. The DNA for the CDR3 is TGTGCCAGCAGCTTAGGATGGGCAGATACGCAGTATTTT.

Concerning this clonotype: A much more abundant neighbour one base away suggests this may be a read error. The chain employs TRBV7-2 and TRBJ2-3; D not certain. Germline V gene data show CDR1 as SGHTA and CDR2 as FQGNSA. The CDR3 is 12 residues long. DNA for the CDR3: TGTGCCAGCAGCCCTAACACAGATACGCAGTGTTTT. It specifies CASSPNTDTQCF.

This clonotype was observed many times. The chain is built from TRBV6-6 and TRBJ1-5; D is possibly TRBD1 (6 bases). CDR1 is MNHNY and CDR2 is SVGAGI in the germline V gene (reference sequence). The CDR3 has 15 residues. V shed 0 bases and J shed 8 bases, with 14 bases lying between them. The CDR3 nucleotides read TGTGCCAGCAGTTACTCGGAGGGGGATATGGAGCCCCAGCATTTT. This gives the protein CASSYSEGDMEPQHF.

This clonotype was seen ten or more times. The chain combines TRBV20-1 with TRBJ1-2; possible D gene TRBD1, 6 bases. The CDR3 loop spans 13 amino acids. Germline lookup yields CDR1 DFQATT and CDR2 SNEGSKA (reference sequence). Between the trimmed V and J ends, which lost 4 bases and 0 bases, there was a span of 9 bases. CDR3 bases: TGCAGTGCTAAAGGGGGTCCTAACTATGGCTACACCTTC. It is translated as CSAKGGPNYGYTF.

This clonotype was counted ten times or more. The rearrangement joins TRBV27 to TRBJ2-3; weak D call: TRBD1 (5 bases). Per the germline V gene, CDR1 is MNHEY and CDR2 is SMNVEV (reference sequence). Trimming removed 5 bases from V and 0 bases from J, with 9 bases in between. This CDR3 is built from 14 residues. The CDR3 spells CASSHRISTDTQYF. As DNA, the CDR3 is TGTGCCAGCAGTCACAGGATTAGCACAGATACGCAGTATTTT.

This chain uses TRBV12-3 or TRBV12-4 with TRBJ1-1; D possibly corresponds to TRBD1 (5 bases). V lost 5 bases, J lost 5 bases, and 9 bases lay in between. The CDR3 totals 12 residues. This CDR3 is CASSIRVTEAFF. CDR3 nucleotides: TGTGCCAGCAGTATCAGGGTGACTGAAGCTTTCTTT.

This clonotype was counted at least ten times. The chain recombines TRBV6-1 with TRBJ2-7, with a weak D call TRBD2 (5 bases). CDR1 and CDR2 (germline): MNHNS, SASEGT. This CDR3 region has 11 residues. V lost 6 bases and J lost 7, with 10 bases in between. The CDR3, as DNA: TGTGCCAGCAGGGCTCGAGGGGAGCAGTACGTC. It specifies CASRARGEQYV.

There are many counts of this clonotype. This chain links TRBV7-2 with TRBJ2-1; a weak D match, TRBD2 (5 bases). Germline V gene data show CDR1 as SGHTA and CDR2 as FQGNSA. The CDR3 has 15 residues. Between the trimmed V and J ends, which lost 5 bases and 0 bases, there was a span of 11 bases. CDR3 in DNA: TGTGCCAGCAGCCCTCATCGGGGCTCCTACAATGAGCAGTTCTTC. As protein: CASSPHRGSYNEQFF.

The chain couples TRBV6-4 to TRBJ1-1, with D possibly TRBD1 on 5 matching bases. Trimming pared 2 bases from V and 1 base from J, leaving 11 bases between. Germline assignment: CDR1 MRHNA and CDR2 SNTAGT. CDR3 length equals 15 residues. The DNA for the CDR3 is TGTGCCAGCAGTGACGGAACAGGCCGGAACACTGAAGCTTTCTTT. This gives the protein CASSDGTGRNTEAFF.

This clonotype has more than one count but fewer than ten. The chain recombines TRBV15 with TRBJ2-5, with 9 bases matching TRBD2. The CDR3 loop spans 17 amino acids. Looked up from germline, CDR1 is LNHNV and CDR2 is YYDKDF (reference sequence). V lost 0 bases, J lost 2 bases, and 7 bases stayed unmatched. CDR3: CATSRDRTSVGQETQYF. The CDR3 DNA follows: TGTGCCACCAGCAGAGATCGGACTAGCGTGGGTCAAGAGACCCAGTACTTC.

The chain combines TRBV20-1 with TRBJ2-2, with D maybe TRBD1 (5 bases). Deletions cut 5 bases from V and 10 bases from J, with 11 bases between. CDR1 and CDR2 (germline): DFQATT, SNEGSKA (reference sequence). The CDR3 loop spans 11 amino acids. This CDR3 reads CSAGAGPELFF. CDR3 in DNA: TGCAGTGCTGGGGCCGGACCGGAGCTGTTTTTT.

This clonotype appeared a few times. The V call is TRBV3-1, the J call TRBJ2-3, with a weak D call TRBD2 (5 bases). Trimming stripped 1 base from V and 3 bases from J, with 8 bases between. CDR1 and CDR2 (germline): LGHDT, YNNKEL (reference sequence). This CDR3 is built from 14 residues. The CDR3 here is CASSQVLATDTQYF. CDR3 coding DNA: TGTGCCAGCAGCCAAGTCCTAGCAACAGATACGCAGTATTTT.

This clonotype has only a few counts. The genes are TRBV15 and TRBJ2-7; the D gene is possibly TRBD2 (5 bases). Trimming took off 1 base at V and 7 bases at J, with 11 bases between the two ends. The length of the CDR3 is 13 residues. Germline loops: CDR1 LNHNV, CDR2 YYDKDF (reference sequence). The CDR3 is CATSRGGIAEQYV. CDR3 bases: TGTGCCACCAGCAGAGGTGGAATAGCGGAGCAGTACGTC.

The rearrangement uses TRBV10-1 and TRBJ2-5; 8 bases fit TRBD1. The CDR3 is made up of 14 amino acids. V shed 3 bases and J 3 bases; nucleotides not matched to a gene: 3. Per the germline V gene, CDR1 is WNHNN and CDR2 is SYGVQD (reference sequence). The CDR3 DNA follows: TGCGCCAGCAGTGAAATGGACAGGGAAGAGACCCAGTACTTC. Amino acid sequence: CASSEMDREETQYF.

This clonotype was seen only a few times. J is TRBJ2-6 and V is TRBV7-9; D is unresolved. V gave up 2 bases and J gave up 2 bases, with 7 bases separating them. Germline CDR1 reads SEHNR; CDR2 reads FQNEAQ (reference sequence). There are 15 residues in the CDR3. The CDR3 bases are TGTGCCAGCAGCTTAATCAAAACTGGGGCCAACGTCCTGACTTTC. As protein: CASSLIKTGANVLTF.

On this clonotype: A much larger clone lies a single base off, so this may be a read error. Given the absence of the conserved phenylalanine or tryptophan at the CDR3 end, a read error is likely. The chain couples TRBV28 to TRBJ2-1; D is unresolved. This CDR3 spans 16 amino acids. V was trimmed by 8 bases and J by 1 base, leaving 18 bases between them. Per germline, CDR1 MDHEN and CDR2 SYDVKM. CDR3: CASGRPLPPSYNEQFS. Here the CDR3 DNA reads TGTGCCAGCGGCCGGCCCCTCCCCCCTTCCTACAATGAGCAGTTCTCC.

The chain uses TRBV6-5 and TRBJ2-5; TRBD2 matches at 8 bases. The CDR3 is made up of 20 amino acids. From germline, CDR1 is MNHEY and CDR2 SVGAGI. With 0 bases clipped from V and 3 bases from J, the junction kept 18 bases outside the gene matches. DNA of the CDR3: TGTGCCAGCAGTTACTCCGCTTTCCTCCCGACTAGCGAGGGTGAAGAGACCCAGTACTTC. Protein: CASSYSAFLPTSEGEETQYF.

This clonotype has only a few counts. CDR3 nucleotides: TGTGCCAGCAGCATACAGGGTCCCCCACAAGAGACCCAGTACTTC. Protein sequence: CASSIQGPPQETQYF. The chain links TRBV7-2 to TRBJ2-5; a weak D match, TRBD1 (6 bases). V gave up 5 bases and J gave up 2 bases, with 15 bases separating them. CDR1 SGHTA and CDR2 FQGNSA come from the germline V gene. CDR3 length equals 15 residues.